This TCR beta chain was identified in a study of post-analysis software for immune sequencing data. Study-wide points: About 5 TRBV segments were significantly more frequent in patients than in controls. TRBV5-6, TRBV5-1 and TRBV20-1 were among these segments.

TCR beta cDNA libraries included unique molecular identifiers. TCRdb ran MiXCR on the PCR reads and lists one entry per CDR3 protein. The sample lists roughly 800,000 distinct CDR3 sequences; roughly 30% were seen once. The CDR3 contains 14 residues. CDR1 and CDR2 from the germline V gene are SEHNR and FQNEAQ (reference sequence). V was clipped by 1 base and J by 8 bases, with 13 bases between them. Only one count was recorded for this clonotype. The antigen is not known. A much larger clone is a single base away; this may be a read error. This clonotype was obtained from a girl between 10 and 17 years old with multiple sclerosis. Sequencing was carried out using blood. The rearrangement uses TRBV7-9 and TRBJ2-3; no definite D call. CDR3 nucleotides: TGTGCCAGCAGCTTAGGTCGGTCTGCAGGTACGCAGTATTTT. Translation: CASSLGRSAGTQYF.